What follows are 15 T cell receptor beta chains derived from one specimen sequenced in a study of blood T cell repertoires in COVID-19. The table came from immunoSEQ multiplex PCR; TCRdb's copy has only in-frame clones and leaves some out. The table includes about 210,000 clones, just under 85% detected once. Source material: peripheral blood. Receptor source: a woman in her forties or fifties with active or convalescent COVID-19.

This chain uses TRBV2 with TRBJ1-2; TRBD1 might be the D (6 bases). Germline V gene data show CDR1 as SNHLY and CDR2 as FYNNEI. This CDR3 is 15 amino acids long. Trimming cost V 3 bases and J 0 bases, with 11 bases left between them. The CDR3: CASSDLRGANYGYTF. CDR3 sequence (DNA): TGTGCCAGCAGTGACCTCAGGGGAGCTAACTATGGCTACACCTTC.

In this sample, this clone turned up once. This chain connects TRBV19 to TRBJ2-5; tentatively, D is TRBD1 (5 bases). This CDR3 comprises 15 residues. Trimming removed 1 base at V and 4 bases at J, with 13 bases between. Germline V gives CDR1 LNHDA, CDR2 SQIVND (reference sequence). In nucleotides, the CDR3 is TGTGCCAGTAGTATAGGGGGCAGAAGAGGAGAGACCCAGTACTTC. This translates into CASSIGGRRGETQYF.

This clone was counted only a few times. The rearrangement links TRBV5-1 to TRBJ1-5; no clear D gene. The CDR3 loop spans 15 amino acids. The V gene lost 0 bases and the J gene lost 5 bases, with 12 bases spanning the gap. In germline, CDR1 is SGHRS, CDR2 YFSETQ. The CDR3 nucleotides are TGCGCCAGCAGCTTGGGGCAGCCCGGAGATCAGCCCCAGCATTTT. Its protein product is CASSLGQPGDQPQHF. Together with reference TRBV5-1 and TRBJ1-5, the CDR3 gives the full variable domain: KAGVTQTPRYLIKTRGQQVTLSCSPISGHRSVSWYQQTPGQGLQFLFEYFSETQRNKGNFPGRFSGRQFSNSRSEMNVSTLELGDSALYLCASSLGQPGDQPQHFGDGTRLSIL.

This chain links TRBV7-6 with TRBJ1-6; TRBD1 is a possible D gene (5 bases). In germline, CDR1 is SGHVS, CDR2 FNYEAQ. The CDR3 consists of 14 residues. Trimming took off 3 bases at V and 7 bases at J, with 10 bases between the two ends. The CDR3 sequence is CASSFTGVNSPLHF. In DNA form, the CDR3 reads TGTGCCAGCAGCTTTACAGGTGTCAATTCACCCCTCCACTTT.

The chain joins TRBV11-2 to TRBJ2-7; weak D call: TRBD2 (6 bases). Per the germline V gene, CDR1 is SGHAT and CDR2 is FQNNGV. There are 15 residues in the CDR3. V shed 2 bases and J shed 5 bases, with 16 bases lying between them. This chain's CDR3 is CASSLSTAGYDEQYF. The CDR3 DNA reads as TGTGCCAGCAGCTTAAGTACTGCGGGGTACGACGAGCAGTACTTC.

The V call is TRBV6-6, the J call TRBJ2-1; tentative D call: TRBD2 (6 bases). V lost 1 base to trimming and J lost 8 bases, with 12 bases between them. CDR3 length: 14 amino acids. Germline V gene data show CDR1 as MNHNY and CDR2 as SVGAGI (reference sequence). The CDR3 DNA is TGTGCCAGCAGTTACTACCGGGAGCGGGATGAGCAGTTCTTC. Translation: CASSYYRERDEQFF.

The chain joins TRBV7-9 to TRBJ2-7; TRBD1 agrees at 8 bases. The junction had 8 bases not matched to a gene; V was cut back by 4 bases and J by 3 bases. Germline assignment: CDR1 SEHNR and CDR2 FQNEAQ (reference sequence). CDR3 length equals 15 residues. The CDR3 region has the DNA TGTGCCAGCAGCTCCCCGGACAGGGTTGTCTACGAGCAGTACTTC. It translates to CASSSPDRVVYEQYF.

The rearrangement uses TRBV2 and TRBJ2-1; TRBD1 agrees at 7 bases. CDR1 and CDR2 (germline): SNHLY, FYNNEI. The ends lost 6 bases at V and 8 bases at J; junction bases unmatched: 7. The CDR3 contains 13 residues. This CDR3 reads CASSRQGVDEQFF. CDR3 sequence (DNA): TGTGCCAGCAGCCGACAGGGTGTCGATGAGCAGTTCTTC.

The chain links TRBV5-1 to TRBJ2-5; the match to TRBD2 covers 16 bases. Trimming took 4 bases from V and 2 from J; bases not matched to a gene: 5. This CDR3 is built from 17 residues. Germline loops: CDR1 SGHRS, CDR2 YFSETQ. This chain's CDR3 is CASSPPGLAGGQETQYF. Written as DNA, the CDR3 is TGCGCCAGCAGCCCTCCGGGACTAGCGGGGGGGCAAGAGACCCAGTACTTC.

This CDR3 is CASSLSGLRTDTQYF. In DNA, the CDR3 is TGTGCCAGCAGCTTAAGTGGGCTTCGCACAGATACGCAGTATTTT. The chain combines TRBV7-3 with TRBJ2-3; D unclear. The length of the CDR3 is 15 residues. Germline V gene lookup returns CDR1 SGHTA and CDR2 FQGTGA. V shed 1 base and J shed 1 base, with 9 bases lying between them.

The V gene is TRBV28, the J gene TRBJ1-2; 8 bases are a match to TRBD1. V lost 2 bases to trimming and J lost 4 bases; unmatched junction nucleotides: 9. This CDR3 comprises 16 residues. CDR1 is MDHEN, CDR2 SYDVKM, per germline. CDR3 nucleotide sequence: TGTGCCAGCAGTTTACCCCAAGGACAGGGAGTCTATGGCTACACCTTC. It specifies CASSLPQGQGVYGYTF.

The chain has TRBV6-1 and TRBJ2-1; 12 bases match TRBD2. CDR3 length: 16 amino acids. V was pared by 2 bases and J by 2 bases, with 1 base of the junction left unmatched. Germline V gives CDR1 MNHNS, CDR2 SASEGT. CDR3 sequence (DNA): TGTGCCAGCAGTGAACCTAGCGGGAGGGCCTACAATGAGCAGTTCTTC. It specifies CASSEPSGRAYNEQFF.

This rearrangement joins TRBV12-3 or TRBV12-4 to TRBJ1-6, with D possibly being TRBD1 (6 bases). The CDR3 length is 13 residues. V was pared by 5 bases and J by 10 bases, with 12 bases between. CDR3 sequence: CASSLQGKSPLHF. The CDR3 coding sequence is TGTGCCAGCAGTCTGCAGGGGAAATCACCCCTCCACTTT.

The chain couples TRBV9 to TRBJ2-1; D is possibly TRBD2 (5 bases). Trimming took 0 bases from V and 10 from J, leaving 8 bases between them. The germline gives CDR1 SGDLS, CDR2 YYNGEE. The CDR3 consists of 12 residues. As DNA, the CDR3 is TGTGCCAGCAGCGTAGGTCCGGGGGAGCAGTTCTTC. It encodes CASSVGPGEQFF.

V usage is TRBV19 and J usage is TRBJ2-6, with 8 bases that match TRBD1. In germline, CDR1 is LNHDA, CDR2 SQIVND (reference sequence). CDR3 length: 15 residues. V lost 7 bases and J lost 2; bases outside the gene matches: 4. The CDR3 spells CASTLQGAGANVLTF. CDR3 sequence (DNA): TGTGCCAGTACCCTACAGGGGGCTGGGGCCAACGTCCTGACTTTC.